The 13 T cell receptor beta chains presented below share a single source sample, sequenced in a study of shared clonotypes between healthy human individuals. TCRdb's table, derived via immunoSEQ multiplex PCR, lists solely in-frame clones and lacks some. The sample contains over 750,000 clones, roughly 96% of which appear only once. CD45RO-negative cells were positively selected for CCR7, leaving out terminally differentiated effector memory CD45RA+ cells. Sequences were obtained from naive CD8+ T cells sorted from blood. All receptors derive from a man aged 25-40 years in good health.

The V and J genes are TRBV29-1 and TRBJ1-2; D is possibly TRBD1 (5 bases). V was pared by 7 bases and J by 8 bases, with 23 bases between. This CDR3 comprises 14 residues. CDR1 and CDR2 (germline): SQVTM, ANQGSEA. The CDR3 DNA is TGCAGCGCCGCCCCTACGACTATCAGGGACGGCTACACCTTC. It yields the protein CSAAPTTIRDGYTF.

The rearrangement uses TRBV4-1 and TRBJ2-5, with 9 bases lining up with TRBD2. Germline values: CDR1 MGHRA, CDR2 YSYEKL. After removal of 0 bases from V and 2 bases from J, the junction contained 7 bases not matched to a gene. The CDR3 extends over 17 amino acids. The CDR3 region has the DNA TGCGCCAGCAGCCAAGATCCGCCGACTAGCGGACAAGAGACCCAGTACTTC. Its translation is CASSQDPPTSGQETQYF.

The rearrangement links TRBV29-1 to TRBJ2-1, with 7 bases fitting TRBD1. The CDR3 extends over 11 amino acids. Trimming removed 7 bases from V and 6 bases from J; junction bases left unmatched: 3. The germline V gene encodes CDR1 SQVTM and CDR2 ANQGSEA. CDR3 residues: CSDHRGNEQFF. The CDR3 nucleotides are TGCAGCGACCACAGGGGCAATGAGCAGTTCTTC.

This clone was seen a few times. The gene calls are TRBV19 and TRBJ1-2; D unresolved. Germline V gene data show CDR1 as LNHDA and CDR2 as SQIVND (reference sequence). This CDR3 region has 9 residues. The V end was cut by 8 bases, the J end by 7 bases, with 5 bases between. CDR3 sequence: CASGSGYTF. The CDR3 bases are TGTGCCAGTGGTAGTGGCTACACCTTC. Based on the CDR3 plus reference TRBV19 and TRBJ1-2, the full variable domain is DGGITQSPKYLFRKEGQNVTLSCEQNLNHDAMYWYRQDPGQGLRLIYYSQIVNDFQKGDIAEGYSVSREKKESFPLTVTSAQKNPTAFYLCASGSGYTFGSGTRLTVV.

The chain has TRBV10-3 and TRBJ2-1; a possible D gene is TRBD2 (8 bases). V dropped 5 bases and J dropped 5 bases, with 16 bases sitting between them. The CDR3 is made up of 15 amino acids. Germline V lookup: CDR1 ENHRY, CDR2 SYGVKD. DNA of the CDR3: TGTGCCATCAGTACTAGCGGACAGGCCGACAATGAGCAGTTCTTC. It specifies CAISTSGQADNEQFF.

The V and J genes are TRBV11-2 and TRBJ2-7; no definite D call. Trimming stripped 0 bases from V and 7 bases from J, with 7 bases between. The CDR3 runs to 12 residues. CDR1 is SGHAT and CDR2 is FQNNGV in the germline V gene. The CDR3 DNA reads TGTGCCAGCAGCTTAGACGGGTGGGAGCAGTACTTC. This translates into CASSLDGWEQYF.

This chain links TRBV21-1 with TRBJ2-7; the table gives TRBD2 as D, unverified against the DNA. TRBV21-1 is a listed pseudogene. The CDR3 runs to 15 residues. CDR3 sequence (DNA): TGTGCCAGCAGCATAACTGGTTATAGCTCCTACGAGCAGTACTTC. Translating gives CASSITGYSSYEQYF.

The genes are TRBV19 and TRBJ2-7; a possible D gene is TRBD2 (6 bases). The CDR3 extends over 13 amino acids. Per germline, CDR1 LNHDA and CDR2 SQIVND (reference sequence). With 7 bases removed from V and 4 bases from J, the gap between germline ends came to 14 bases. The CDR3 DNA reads TGTGCCAGTACCCCCGGGAGCGGTTACGAGCAGTACTTC. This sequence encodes CASTPGSGYEQYF. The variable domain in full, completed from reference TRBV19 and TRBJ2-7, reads DGGITQSPKYLFRKEGQNVTLSCEQNLNHDAMYWYRQDPGQGLRLIYYSQIVNDFQKGDIAEGYSVSREKKESFPLTVTSAQKNPTAFYLCASTPGSGYEQYFGPGTRLTVT.

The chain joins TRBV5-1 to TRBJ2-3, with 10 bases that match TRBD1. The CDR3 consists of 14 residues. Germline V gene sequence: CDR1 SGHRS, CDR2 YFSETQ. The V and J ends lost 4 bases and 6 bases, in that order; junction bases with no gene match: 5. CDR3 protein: CASSTGQGEDTQYF. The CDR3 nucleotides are TGCGCCAGCAGCACCGGACAGGGGGAGGATACGCAGTATTTT.

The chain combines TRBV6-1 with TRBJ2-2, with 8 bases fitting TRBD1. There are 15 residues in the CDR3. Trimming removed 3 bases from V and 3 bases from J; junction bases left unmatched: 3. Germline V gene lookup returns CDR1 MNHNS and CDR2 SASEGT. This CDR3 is CASSEPDRDTGELFF. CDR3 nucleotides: TGTGCCAGCAGTGAGCCGGACAGGGACACCGGGGAGCTGTTTTTT.

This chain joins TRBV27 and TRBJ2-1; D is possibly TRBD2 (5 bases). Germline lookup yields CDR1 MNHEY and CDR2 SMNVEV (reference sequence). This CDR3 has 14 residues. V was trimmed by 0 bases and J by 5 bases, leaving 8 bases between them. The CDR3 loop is CASSLSAGNNEQFF. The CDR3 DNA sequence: TGTGCCAGCAGTTTATCCGCGGGTAACAATGAGCAGTTCTTC.

The CDR3 bases are TGTGCCAGCAGCACCCGGACTAGCGAGAACACCGGGGAGCTGTTTTTT. Its protein is CASSTRTSENTGELFF. V gene TRBV7-9 combines with J gene TRBJ2-2; TRBD2 agrees at 9 bases. CDR3 length equals 16 residues. Trimming took 5 bases from V and 1 from J; bases not matched to a gene: 5. Germline values: CDR1 SEHNR, CDR2 FQNEAQ (reference sequence).

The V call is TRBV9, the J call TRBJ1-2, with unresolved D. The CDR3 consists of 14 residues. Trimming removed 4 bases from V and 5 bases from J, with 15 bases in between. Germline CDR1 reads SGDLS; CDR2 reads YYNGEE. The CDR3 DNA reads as TGTGCCAGCAGCTTCCCGTCCAACCCGTATGGCTACACCTTC. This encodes CASSFPSNPYGYTF.